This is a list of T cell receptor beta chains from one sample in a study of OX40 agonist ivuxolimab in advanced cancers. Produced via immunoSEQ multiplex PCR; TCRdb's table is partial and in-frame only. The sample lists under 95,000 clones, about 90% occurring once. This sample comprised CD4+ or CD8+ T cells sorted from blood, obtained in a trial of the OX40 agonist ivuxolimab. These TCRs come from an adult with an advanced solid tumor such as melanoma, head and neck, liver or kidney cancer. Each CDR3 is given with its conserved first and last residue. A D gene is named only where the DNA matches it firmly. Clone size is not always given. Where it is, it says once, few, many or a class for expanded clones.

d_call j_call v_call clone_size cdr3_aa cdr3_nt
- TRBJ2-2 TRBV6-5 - CAIQDRNTGELFF TGTGCCATACAAGACAGGAACACCGGGGAGCTGTTTTTT
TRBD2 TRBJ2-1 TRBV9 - CASSVVSGLRANEQFF TGTGCCAGCAGCGTAGTTAGCGGGCTTAGGGCCAATGAGCAGTTCTTC
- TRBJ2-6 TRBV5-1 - CASSLPSSGANVLTF TGCGCCAGCAGCCTCCCTTCCTCTGGGGCCAACGTCCTGACTTTC
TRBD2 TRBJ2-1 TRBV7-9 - CASSRTSGGAGEQFF TGTGCCAGCAGCCGGACTAGCGGGGGGGCAGGTGAGCAGTTCTTC
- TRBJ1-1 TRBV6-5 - CASRRDRNMNTEAFF TGTGCCAGCAGAAGAGACAGGAACATGAACACTGAAGCTTTCTTT
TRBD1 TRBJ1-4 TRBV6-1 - CASSGTGAHNEKLFF TGTGCCAGCAGTGGGACAGGGGCACATAATGAAAAACTGTTTTTT
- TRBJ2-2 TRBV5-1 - CASSLGGQRTGELFF TGCGCCAGCAGCTTGGGCGGGCAGAGAACCGGGGAGCTGTTTTTT
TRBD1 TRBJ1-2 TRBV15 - CATSPTGDGYTF TGTGCCACCAGCCCCACAGGGGATGGCTACACCTTC
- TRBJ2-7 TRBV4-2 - CASSPFGVSATYEQYF TGTGCCAGCAGCCCATTCGGCGTGTCCGCTACCTACGAGCAGTACTTC
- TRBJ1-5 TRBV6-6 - CASSYKMGAHHQPQHF TGTGCCAGCAGTTACAAAATGGGGGCGCATCATCAGCCCCAGCATTTT
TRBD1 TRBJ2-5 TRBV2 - CASSKGQQETQYF TGTGCCAGCAGTAAGGGACAGCAAGAGACCCAGTACTTC
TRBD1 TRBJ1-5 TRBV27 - CASRRTGGRSNQPQHF TGTGCCAGCAGGAGGACAGGGGGCCGGAGCAATCAGCCCCAGCATTTT
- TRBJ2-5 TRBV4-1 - CASSQVGGKETQYF TGCGCCAGCAGCCAAGTGGGGGGAAAAGAGACCCAGTACTTC
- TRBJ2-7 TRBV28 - CASSLGGQYEQYF TGTGCCAGCAGTTTGGGGGGGCAGTACGAGCAGTACTTC
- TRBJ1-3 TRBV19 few CASSISIHSGNTIYF TGTGCCAGTAGTATTTCCATACACTCTGGAAACACCATATATTTT
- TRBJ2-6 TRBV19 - CATARGAVSGANVLTF TGTGCCACTGCCAGAGGGGCCGTCTCTGGGGCCAACGTCCTGACTTTC